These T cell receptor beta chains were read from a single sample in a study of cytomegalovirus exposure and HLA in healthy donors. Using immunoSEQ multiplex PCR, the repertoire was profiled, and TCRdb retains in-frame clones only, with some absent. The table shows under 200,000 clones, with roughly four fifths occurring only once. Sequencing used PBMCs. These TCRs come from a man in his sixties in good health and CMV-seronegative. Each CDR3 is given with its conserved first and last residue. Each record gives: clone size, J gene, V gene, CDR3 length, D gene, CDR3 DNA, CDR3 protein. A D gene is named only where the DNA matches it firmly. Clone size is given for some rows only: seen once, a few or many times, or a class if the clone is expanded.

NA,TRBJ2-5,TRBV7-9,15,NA,TGTGCCAGCAGCCCCCGTCCGGGACTCAAAGAGACCCAGTACTTC,CASSPRPGLKETQYF
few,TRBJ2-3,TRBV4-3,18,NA,TGCGCCAGCAGCCAAGATCGCGGCGGAAGGTTTAGCACAGATACGCAGTATTTT,CASSQDRGGRFSTDTQYF
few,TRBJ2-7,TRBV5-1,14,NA,TGCGCCAGCAGCTTGGAGAGGAGCTCCTACGAGCAGTACTTC,CASSLERSSYEQYF
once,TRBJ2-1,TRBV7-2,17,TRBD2,TGTGCCAGCAGGGGGACTAGCGGGGGGAAATCCTACAATGAGCAGTTCTTC,CASRGTSGGKSYNEQFF
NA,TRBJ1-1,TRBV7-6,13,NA,TGTGCCAGCAGCTTCGACATGAACACTGAAGCTTTCTTT,CASSFDMNTEAFF
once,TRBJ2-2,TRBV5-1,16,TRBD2,TGCGCCAGCAGCTTGGTCCCTAGCGGAGGCACCGGGGAGCTGTTTTTT,CASSLVPSGGTGELFF
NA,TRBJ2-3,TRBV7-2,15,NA,TGTGCCAGCAGCTTAAGGAGCGCCTACACAGATACGCAGTATTTT,CASSLRSAYTDTQYF
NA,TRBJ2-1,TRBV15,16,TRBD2,TGTGCCACCAGCAGAGGTCCTAGCGGTGCGTACAATGAGCAGTTCTTC,CATSRGPSGAYNEQFF
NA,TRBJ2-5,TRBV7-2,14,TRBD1,TGTGCCAGCAGCCCCCGGACAGGGGGCGTGACCCAGTACTTC,CASSPRTGGVTQYF
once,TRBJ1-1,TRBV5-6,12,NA,TGTGCCAGCAGCCCGGTCGGCGGTGAAGCTTTCTTT,CASSPVGGEAFF
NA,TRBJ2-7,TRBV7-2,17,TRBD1,TGTGCCAGCAGCCCCCGAGCCGGGACAGGGAGCTCCTACGAGCAGTACTTC,CASSPRAGTGSSYEQYF
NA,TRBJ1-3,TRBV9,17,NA,TGTGCCAGCAGCGTAGAGAGCCCTGCGGGTTCTGGAAACACCATATATTTT,CASSVESPAGSGNTIYF
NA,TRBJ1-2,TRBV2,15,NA,TGTGCCAGCAGTGTTTCCCCCCTATTAAACTATGGCTACACCTTC,CASSVSPLLNYGYTF
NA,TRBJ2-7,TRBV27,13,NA,TGTGCCAGCAGTTGGGCCCCTCGGGGCGAGCAGTACTTC,CASSWAPRGEQYF
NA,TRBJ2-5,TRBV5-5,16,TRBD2,TGTGCCAGCAGCCGGGGGACTAGCGGGTTACAAGAGACCCAGTACTTC,CASSRGTSGLQETQYF
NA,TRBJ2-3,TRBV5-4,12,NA,TGTGCCAGCAGCACTTTCGAAGATACGCAGTATTTT,CASSTFEDTQYF
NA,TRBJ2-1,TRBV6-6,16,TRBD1,TGTGCCATCTCAAACCCGACAGGGGGACGCTACAATGAGCAGTTCTTC,CAISNPTGGRYNEQFF
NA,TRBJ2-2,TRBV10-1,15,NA,TGCGCCAGCAGTCAACTCCTCCTAGGGGCCGGGGAGCTGTTTTTT,CASSQLLLGAGELFF
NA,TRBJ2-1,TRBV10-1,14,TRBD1,TGCGCCAGCAGCGGGGACAGGGGCGCAGGTGAGCAGTTCTTC,CASSGDRGAGEQFF
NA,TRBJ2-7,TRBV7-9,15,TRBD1,TGTGCCAGCAGCACCCCCCCGACAGGGTCTTACGAGCAGTACTTC,CASSTPPTGSYEQYF
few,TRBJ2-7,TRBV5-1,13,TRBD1,TGCGCCAGCAGCGGGGGACAGTACGTCGAGCAGTACTTC,CASSGGQYVEQYF
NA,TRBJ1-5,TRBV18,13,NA,TGTGCCAGCTCAGTACGGGGAGGTCAGCCCCAGCATTTT,CASSVRGGQPQHF
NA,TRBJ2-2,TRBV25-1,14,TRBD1,TGTGCCAGCAGGGAGGACAGGGCTACCGGGGAGCTGTTTTTT,CASREDRATGELFF
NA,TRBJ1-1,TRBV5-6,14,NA,TGTGCCAGCAGCTTGGACAGGGTTCTTCAAATGGCTTTCTTT,CASSLDRVLQMAFF
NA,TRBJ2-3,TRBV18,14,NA,TGTGCCAGCTCACCCTTACAGGGTGAGGATACGCAGTATTTT,CASSPLQGEDTQYF
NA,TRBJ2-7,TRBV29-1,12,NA,TGCAGCGTTGGGACGGGGACCTACGAGCAGTACTTC,CSVGTGTYEQYF
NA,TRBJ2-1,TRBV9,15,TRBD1,TGTGCCAGCAGCGTCACAGGGGATGTTTACAATGAGCAGTTCTTC,CASSVTGDVYNEQFF
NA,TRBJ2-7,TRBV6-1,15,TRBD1,TGTGCCAGCAGCCAAAGACAGGGAACGATCTACGAGCAGTACTTC,CASSQRQGTIYEQYF
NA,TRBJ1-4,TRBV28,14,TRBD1,TGTGCCAGCAGATGGGACAGGGTAAATGAAAAACTGTTTTTT,CASRWDRVNEKLFF
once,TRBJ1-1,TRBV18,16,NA,TGTGCCAGCTCGCCTACATACAGGGCAACCCGTGCTGAAGCTTTCTTT,CASSPTYRATRAEAFF
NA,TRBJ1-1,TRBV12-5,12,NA,TGTGCTACCGCCCGGGGGGGCACTGAAGCTTTCTTT,CATARGGTEAFF
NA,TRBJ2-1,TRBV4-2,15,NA,TGTGCCAGCAGCCAAGTAGCGACATACCACAATGAGCAGTTCTTC,CASSQVATYHNEQFF
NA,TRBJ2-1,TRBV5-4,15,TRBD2,TGTGCCAGCAGGCGACTAGCGGGAGGGCCACATGAGCAGTTCTTC,CASRRLAGGPHEQFF
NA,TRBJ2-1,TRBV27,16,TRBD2,TGTGCCAGCATTGGTAGCGGGAGGCTCTCCTACAATGAGCAGTTCTTC,CASIGSGRLSYNEQFF